Each of the 2 T cell receptor beta chains below was sequenced from the same sample in a study of T cell responses to AZD1222 COVID-19 vaccine. TCRdb's table, derived via immunoSEQ multiplex PCR, lists solely in-frame clones and lacks some. In the table there are 70,000 or so clones, roughly 87% of which are singletons. The starting material was peripheral blood, obtained on day 0 of AZD1222 vaccination. The receptors were sampled from an adult in good health.

J is TRBJ2-1 and V is TRBV11-3; D might be TRBD1 or TRBD2, each matching 5 bases. The germline V gene has CDR1 SGHNT and CDR2 YENEEA. V lost 5 bases and J 9 bases, leaving 17 bases between the germline ends. The CDR3 has 14 amino acids. CDR3 in DNA: TGTGCCAGCAGCCAGAGGGGCCAGTTCAGTGAGCAGTTCTTC. It translates to CASSQRGQFSEQFF.

The rearrangement uses TRBV3-1 (or the pseudogene TRBV3-2) and TRBJ2-1, with unresolved D. V lost 4 bases and J lost 0, with 13 bases in between. The CDR3 consists of 16 residues. The germline CDR1 and CDR2 sequences are LGHDT and YNNKEL (reference sequence). CDR3 protein: CASSPIDGSSYNEQFF. The CDR3 DNA reads TGTGCCAGCAGCCCTATCGACGGAAGCTCCTACAATGAGCAGTTCTTC.